This TCR beta chain was captured in a study of T cells in Graves' hyperthyroidism and ophthalmopathy. This clonotype was counted ten times or more. Uncontrolled infection, other autoimmune disease, pregnancy or lactation barred patients from enrollment. Amplified regions were TCR beta CDR3 sequences from RNA transcripts. In the first-round RT-PCR of the TCR CDR3, the HTBI primer set was used. Each CDR3 protein gets one entry after TCRdb re-called the multiplex PCR reads with MiXCR. The data show about 250,000 distinct CDR3 sequences, roughly 22% seen once. The clonotype was recovered from a young man with Graves' ophthalmopathy. What was sequenced was blood.

Here the CDR3 reads CASSSGGRNEQYF. CDR3 DNA: TGTGCCAGCAGCTCGGGGGGGCGGAACGAGCAGTACTTC. The chain has TRBV11-2 and TRBJ2-7; 8 bases agree with TRBD2. Germline CDR1 reads SGHAT; CDR2 reads FQNNGV. V lost 4 bases and J lost 5; bases outside the gene matches: 4. The CDR3 totals 13 residues.